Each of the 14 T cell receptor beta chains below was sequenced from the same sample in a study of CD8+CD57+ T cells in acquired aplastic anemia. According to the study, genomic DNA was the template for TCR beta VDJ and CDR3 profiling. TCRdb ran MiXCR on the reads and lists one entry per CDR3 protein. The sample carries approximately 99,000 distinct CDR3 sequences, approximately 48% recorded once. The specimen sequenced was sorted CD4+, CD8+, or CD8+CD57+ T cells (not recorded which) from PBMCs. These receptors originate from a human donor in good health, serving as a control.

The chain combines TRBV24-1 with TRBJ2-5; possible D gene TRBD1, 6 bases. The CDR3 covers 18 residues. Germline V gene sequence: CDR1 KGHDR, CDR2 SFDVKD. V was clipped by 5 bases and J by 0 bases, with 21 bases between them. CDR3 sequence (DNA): TGTGCCACCAGTGTGTCTGGGGGCCAAACGAGAGACCAAGAGACCCAGTACTTC. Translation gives CATSVSGGQTRDQETQYF.

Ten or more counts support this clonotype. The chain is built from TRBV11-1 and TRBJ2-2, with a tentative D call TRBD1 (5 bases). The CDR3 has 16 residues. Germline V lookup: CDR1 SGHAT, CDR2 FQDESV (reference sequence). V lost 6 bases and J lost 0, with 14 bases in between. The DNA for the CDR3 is TGTGCCAGCAGTTCCCAGGGTTTCGCGAACACCGGGGAGCTGTTTTTT. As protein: CASSSQGFANTGELFF. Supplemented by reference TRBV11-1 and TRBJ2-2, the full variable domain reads EAEVAQSPRYKITEKSQAVAFWCDPISGHATLYWYRQILGQGPELLVQFQDESVVDDSQLPKDRFSAERLKGVDSTLKIQPAELGDSAMYLCASSSQGFANTGELFFGEGSRLTVL.

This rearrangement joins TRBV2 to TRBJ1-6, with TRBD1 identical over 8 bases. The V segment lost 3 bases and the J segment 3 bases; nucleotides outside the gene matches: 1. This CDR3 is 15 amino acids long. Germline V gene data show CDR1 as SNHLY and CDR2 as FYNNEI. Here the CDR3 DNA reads TGTGCCAGCAGTGACGGACAGGGCTATAATTCACCCCTCCACTTT. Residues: CASSDGQGYNSPLHF. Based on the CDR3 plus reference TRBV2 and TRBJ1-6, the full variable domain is EPEVTQTPSHQVTQMGQEVILRCVPISNHLYFYWYRQILGQKVEFLVSFYNNEISEKSEIFDDQFSVERPDGSNFTLKIRSTKLEDSAMYFCASSDGQGYNSPLHFGNGTRLTVT.

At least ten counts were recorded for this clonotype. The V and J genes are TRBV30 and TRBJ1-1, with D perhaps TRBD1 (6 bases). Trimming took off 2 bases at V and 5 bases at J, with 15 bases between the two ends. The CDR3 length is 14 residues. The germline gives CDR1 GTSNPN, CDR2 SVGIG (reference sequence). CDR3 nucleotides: TGTGCCTGGAGTTTACAGGGACTGCCGACTGAAGCTTTCTTT. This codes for CAWSLQGLPTEAFF.

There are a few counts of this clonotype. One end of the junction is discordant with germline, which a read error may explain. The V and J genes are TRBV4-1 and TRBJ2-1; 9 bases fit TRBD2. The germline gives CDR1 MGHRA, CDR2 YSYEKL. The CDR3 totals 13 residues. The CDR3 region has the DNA TGTGCCTACAGTTGGCGGGGGGGCCTTGAGCAGTTCTTC. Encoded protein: CAYSWRGGLEQFF.

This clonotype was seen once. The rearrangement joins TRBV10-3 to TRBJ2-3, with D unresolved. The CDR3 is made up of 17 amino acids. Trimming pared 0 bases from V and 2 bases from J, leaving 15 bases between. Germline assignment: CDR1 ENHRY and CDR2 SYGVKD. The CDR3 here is CAISESDTNWATDTQYF. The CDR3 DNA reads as TGTGCCATCAGTGAGTCTGACACCAATTGGGCCACAGATACGCAGTATTTT.

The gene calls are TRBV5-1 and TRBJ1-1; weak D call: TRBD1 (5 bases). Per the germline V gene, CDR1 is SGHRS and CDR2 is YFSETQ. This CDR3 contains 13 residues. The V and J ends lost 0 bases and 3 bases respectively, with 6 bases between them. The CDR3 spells CASSLATDTEAFF. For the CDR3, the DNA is TGCGCCAGCAGCTTGGCGACAGACACTGAAGCTTTCTTT.

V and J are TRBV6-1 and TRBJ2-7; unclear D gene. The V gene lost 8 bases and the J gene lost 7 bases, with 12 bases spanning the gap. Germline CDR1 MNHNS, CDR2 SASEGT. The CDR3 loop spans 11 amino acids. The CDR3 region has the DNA TGTGCCAGCCTAAAGGTGGGAGAGCAGTACTTC. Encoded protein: CASLKVGEQYF.

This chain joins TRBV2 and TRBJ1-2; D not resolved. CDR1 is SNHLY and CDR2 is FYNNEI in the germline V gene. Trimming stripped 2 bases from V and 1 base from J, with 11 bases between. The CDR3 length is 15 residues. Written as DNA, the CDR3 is TGTGCCAGCAGTGAAATTAGGCCGAGTAACTATGGCTACACCTTC. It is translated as CASSEIRPSNYGYTF.

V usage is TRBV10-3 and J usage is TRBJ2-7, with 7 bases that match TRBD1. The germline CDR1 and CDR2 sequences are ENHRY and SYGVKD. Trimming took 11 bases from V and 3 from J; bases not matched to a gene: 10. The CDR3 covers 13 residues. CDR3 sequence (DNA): TGTGCCTCTGCCGGGACAGCGGTCTACGAGCAGTACTTC. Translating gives CASAGTAVYEQYF.

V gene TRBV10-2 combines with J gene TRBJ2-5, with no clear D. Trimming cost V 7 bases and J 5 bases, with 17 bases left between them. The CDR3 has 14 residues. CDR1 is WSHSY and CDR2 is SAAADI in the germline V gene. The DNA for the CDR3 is TGCGCCAGCAAAAGCAGTCCTAGACGGGAGACCCAGTACTTC. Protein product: CASKSSPRRETQYF.

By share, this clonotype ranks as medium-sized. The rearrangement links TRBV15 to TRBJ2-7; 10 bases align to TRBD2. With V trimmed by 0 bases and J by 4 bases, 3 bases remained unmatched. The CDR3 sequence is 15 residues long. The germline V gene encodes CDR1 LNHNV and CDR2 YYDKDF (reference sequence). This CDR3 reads CATSRDSGGTYEQYF. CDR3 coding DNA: TGTGCCACCAGCAGAGATAGCGGGGGGACGTACGAGCAGTACTTC. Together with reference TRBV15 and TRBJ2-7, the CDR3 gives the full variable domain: DAMVIQNPRYQVTQFGKPVTLSCSQTLNHNVMYWYQQKSSQAPKLLFHYYDKDFNNEADTPDNFQSRRPNTSFCFLDIRSPGLGDTAMYLCATSRDSGGTYEQYFGPGTRLTVT.

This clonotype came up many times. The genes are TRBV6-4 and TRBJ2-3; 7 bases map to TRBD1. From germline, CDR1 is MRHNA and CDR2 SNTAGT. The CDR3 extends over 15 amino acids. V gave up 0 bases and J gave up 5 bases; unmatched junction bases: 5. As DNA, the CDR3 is TGTGCCAGCAGTGACTCCAGGGCAGGGGGAGATACGCAGTATTTT. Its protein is CASSDSRAGGDTQYF.

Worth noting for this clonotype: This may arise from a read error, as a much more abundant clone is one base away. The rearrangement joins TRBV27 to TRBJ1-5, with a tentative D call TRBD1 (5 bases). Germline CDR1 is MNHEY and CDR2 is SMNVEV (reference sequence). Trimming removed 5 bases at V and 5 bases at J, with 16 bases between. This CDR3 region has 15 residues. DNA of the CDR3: TGTGCCAGCAGTCCGTTGGGCGGGGGATATCAGCCCCAGCATTTT. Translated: CASSPLGGGYQPQHF.